This T cell receptor beta chain was retrieved from a study of early T cells in non-severe SARS-CoV-2 infection. Study details: Investigators sequenced bulk RNA drawn from unsorted whole blood, and chains remained unpaired.

This clonotype was detected many times. Its cognate antigen is unknown. The CDR3 consists of 16 residues. The germline V and J ends were trimmed by 4 bases and 6 bases, with 18 bases remaining between them. Germline V CDR1 and CDR2: MGHRA, YSYEKL. Individual cDNA molecules were tagged with unique molecular identifiers, the study reported. Each CDR3 protein gets one entry after TCRdb re-called the 5' RACE reads with MiXCR. The data show 50,000 to 70,000 distinct CDR3 sequences, roughly a tenth seen once. Study-level results: VDJdb-based matching was biased toward anti-spike CD8 responses and missed private and CD4 specificities.

Sequencing was performed on whole blood. The receptor comes from an adult who was a healthcare worker with PCR-confirmed SARS-CoV-2 infection or an uninfected control (not recorded which). The rearrangement joins TRBV4-1 to TRBJ1-4; tentatively, D is TRBD1 (5 bases). The CDR3 DNA reads as TGCGCCAGCAGCCCCTATTTGGTAGGGGATGATGAAAAACTGTTTTTT. Translation gives CASSPYLVGDDEKLFF.